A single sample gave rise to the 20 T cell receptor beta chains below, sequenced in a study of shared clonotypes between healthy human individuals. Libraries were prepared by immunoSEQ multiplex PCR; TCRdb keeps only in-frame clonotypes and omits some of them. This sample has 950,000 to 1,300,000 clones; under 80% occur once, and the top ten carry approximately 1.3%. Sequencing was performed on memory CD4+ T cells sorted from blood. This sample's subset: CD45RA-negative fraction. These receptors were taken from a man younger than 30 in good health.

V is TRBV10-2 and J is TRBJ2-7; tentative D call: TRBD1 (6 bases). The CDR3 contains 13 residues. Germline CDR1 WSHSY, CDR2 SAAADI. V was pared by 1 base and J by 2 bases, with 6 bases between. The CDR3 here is CASSEWTAYEQYF. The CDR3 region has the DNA TGCGCCAGCAGTGAGTGGACAGCCTACGAGCAGTACTTC.

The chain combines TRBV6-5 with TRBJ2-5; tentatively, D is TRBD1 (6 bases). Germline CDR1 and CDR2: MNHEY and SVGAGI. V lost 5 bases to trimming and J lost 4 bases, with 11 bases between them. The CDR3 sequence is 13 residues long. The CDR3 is CASSIGGRETQYF. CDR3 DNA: TGTGCCAGCAGTATAGGGGGTCGAGAGACCCAGTACTTC.

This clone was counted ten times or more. The CDR3 region is CASSLSEGPYGYTF. The CDR3 DNA reads TGTGCCAGCAGCTTGTCTGAGGGCCCCTATGGCTACACCTTC. The rearrangement uses TRBV11-2 and TRBJ1-2; no clear D. CDR1 and CDR2 from the germline V gene are SGHAT and FQNNGV. The V end lost 3 bases, the J end lost 4 bases, and 12 bases lay between the germline ends. The CDR3 runs to 14 residues.

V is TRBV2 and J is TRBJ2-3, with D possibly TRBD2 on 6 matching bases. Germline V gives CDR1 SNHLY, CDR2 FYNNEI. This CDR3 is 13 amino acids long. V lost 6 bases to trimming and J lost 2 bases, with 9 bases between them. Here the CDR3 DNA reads TGTGCCAGCAGGGGGGACTTCACAGATACGCAGTATTTT. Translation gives CASRGDFTDTQYF.

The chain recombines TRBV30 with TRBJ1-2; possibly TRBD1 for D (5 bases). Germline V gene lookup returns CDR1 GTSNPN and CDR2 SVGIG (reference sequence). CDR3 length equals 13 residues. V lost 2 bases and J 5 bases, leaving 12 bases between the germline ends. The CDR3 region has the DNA TGTGCCTGGAGTCATGGGACTCAATATGGCTACACCTTC. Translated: CAWSHGTQYGYTF.

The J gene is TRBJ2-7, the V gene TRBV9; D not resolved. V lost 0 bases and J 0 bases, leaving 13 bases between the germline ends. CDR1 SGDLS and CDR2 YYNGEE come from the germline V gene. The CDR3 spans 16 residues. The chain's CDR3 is CASSVEYGAHSYEQYF. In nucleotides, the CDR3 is TGTGCCAGCAGCGTAGAATACGGCGCGCACTCCTACGAGCAGTACTTC.

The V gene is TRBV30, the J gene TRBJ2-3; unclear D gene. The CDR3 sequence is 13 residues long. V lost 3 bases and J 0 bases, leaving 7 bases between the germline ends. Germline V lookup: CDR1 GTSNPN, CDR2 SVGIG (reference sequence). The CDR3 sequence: CAWRAPSTDTQYF. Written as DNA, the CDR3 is TGTGCCTGGAGAGCCCCTAGCACAGATACGCAGTATTTT.

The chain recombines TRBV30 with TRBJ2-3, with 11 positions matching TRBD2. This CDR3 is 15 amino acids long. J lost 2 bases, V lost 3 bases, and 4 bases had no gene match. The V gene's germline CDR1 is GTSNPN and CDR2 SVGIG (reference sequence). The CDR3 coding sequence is TGTGCCTGGAGCCCTAGCGGGAGGAACACAGATACGCAGTATTTT. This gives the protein CAWSPSGRNTDTQYF.

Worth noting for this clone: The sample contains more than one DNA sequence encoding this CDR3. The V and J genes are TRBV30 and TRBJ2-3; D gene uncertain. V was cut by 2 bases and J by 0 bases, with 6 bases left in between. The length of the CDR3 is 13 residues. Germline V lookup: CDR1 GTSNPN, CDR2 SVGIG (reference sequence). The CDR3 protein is CAWSRSSTDTQYF. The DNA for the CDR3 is TGTGCCTGGAGTCGGTCTAGCACAGATACGCAGTATTTT.

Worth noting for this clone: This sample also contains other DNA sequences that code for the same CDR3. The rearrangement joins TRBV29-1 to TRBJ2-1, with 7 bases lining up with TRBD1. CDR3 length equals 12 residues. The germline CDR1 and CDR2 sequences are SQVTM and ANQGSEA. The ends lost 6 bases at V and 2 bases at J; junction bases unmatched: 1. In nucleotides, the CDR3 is TGCAGCGTCGACAGGGCCTACAATGAGCAGTTCTTC. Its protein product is CSVDRAYNEQFF.

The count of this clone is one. The CDR3 bases are TGTGCCAGCGAACTTCCGGAGTTTGAAGACTGGCGCTCCTACAATGAGCAGTTCTTC. Translated, it gives CASELPEFEDWRSYNEQFF. This chain joins TRBV7-8 and TRBJ2-1; D unresolved. This CDR3 contains 19 residues. Trimming stripped 8 bases from V and 0 bases from J, with 26 bases between. Germline CDR1 reads SGHVS; CDR2 reads FQNEAQ.

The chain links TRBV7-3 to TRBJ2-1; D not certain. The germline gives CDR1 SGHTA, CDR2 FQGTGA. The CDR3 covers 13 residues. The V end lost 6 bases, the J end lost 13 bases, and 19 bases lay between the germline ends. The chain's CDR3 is CASSQLPGRGQFF. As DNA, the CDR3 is TGTGCCAGCAGTCAATTGCCGGGTCGCGGTCAGTTCTTC.

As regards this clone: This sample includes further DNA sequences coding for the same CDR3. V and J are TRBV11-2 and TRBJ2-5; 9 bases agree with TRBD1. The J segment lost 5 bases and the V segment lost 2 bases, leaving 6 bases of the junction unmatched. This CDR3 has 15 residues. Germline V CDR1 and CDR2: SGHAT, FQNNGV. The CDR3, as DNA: TGTGCCAGCAGCTTATCGACAGGGGGAGGTGAGACCCAGTACTTC. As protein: CASSLSTGGGETQYF.

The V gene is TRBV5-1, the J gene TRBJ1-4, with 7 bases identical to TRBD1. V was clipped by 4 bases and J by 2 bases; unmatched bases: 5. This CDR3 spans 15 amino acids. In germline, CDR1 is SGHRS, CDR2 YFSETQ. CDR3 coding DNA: TGCGCCAGCAGCATGACAGGGTCGACTAATGAAAAACTGTTTTTT. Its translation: CASSMTGSTNEKLFF.

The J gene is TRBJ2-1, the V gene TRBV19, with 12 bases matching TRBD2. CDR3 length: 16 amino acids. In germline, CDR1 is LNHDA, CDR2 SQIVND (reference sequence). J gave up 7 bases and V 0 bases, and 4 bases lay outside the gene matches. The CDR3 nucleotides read TGTGCCAGTAGTATAGATATCCTAGCGGGAGGGAATGAGCAGTTCTTC. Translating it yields CASSIDILAGGNEQFF.

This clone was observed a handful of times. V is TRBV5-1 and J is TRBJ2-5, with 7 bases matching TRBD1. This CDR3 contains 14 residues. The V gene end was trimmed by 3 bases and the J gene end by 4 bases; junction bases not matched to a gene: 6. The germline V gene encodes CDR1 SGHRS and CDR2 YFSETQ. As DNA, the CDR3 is TGCGCCAGCAGCTATACAGGGGAACGAGAGACCCAGTACTTC. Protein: CASSYTGERETQYF.

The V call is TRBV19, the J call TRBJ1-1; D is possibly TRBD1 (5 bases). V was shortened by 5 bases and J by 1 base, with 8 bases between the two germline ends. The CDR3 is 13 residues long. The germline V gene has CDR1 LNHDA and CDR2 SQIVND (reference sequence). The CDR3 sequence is CASSPGQNTEAFF. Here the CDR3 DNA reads TGTGCCAGTAGTCCCGGACAGAACACTGAAGCTTTCTTT.

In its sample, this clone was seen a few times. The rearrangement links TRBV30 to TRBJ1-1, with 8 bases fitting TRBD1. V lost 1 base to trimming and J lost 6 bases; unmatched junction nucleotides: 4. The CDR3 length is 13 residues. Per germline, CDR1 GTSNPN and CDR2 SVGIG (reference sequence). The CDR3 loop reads CAWSADRDAEAFF. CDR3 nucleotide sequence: TGTGCCTGGAGTGCGGACAGGGACGCTGAAGCTTTCTTT.

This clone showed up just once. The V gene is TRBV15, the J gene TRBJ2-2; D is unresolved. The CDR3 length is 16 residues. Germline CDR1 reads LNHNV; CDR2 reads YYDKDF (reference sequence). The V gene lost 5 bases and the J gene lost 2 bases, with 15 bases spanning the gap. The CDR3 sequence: CATSGRRLSNTGELFF. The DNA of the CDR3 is TGTGCCACCAGCGGACGGAGACTCTCTAACACCGGGGAGCTGTTTTTT.

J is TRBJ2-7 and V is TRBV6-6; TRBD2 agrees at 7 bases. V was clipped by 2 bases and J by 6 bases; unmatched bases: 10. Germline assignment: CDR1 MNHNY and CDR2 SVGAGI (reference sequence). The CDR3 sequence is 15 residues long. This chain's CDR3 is CASSYGRGFGGEQYF. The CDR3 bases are TGTGCCAGCAGTTACGGGAGGGGCTTCGGGGGCGAGCAGTACTTC.